Listed here are 25 T cell receptor beta chains from one sample, sequenced in a study of OX40 agonist ivuxolimab in advanced cancers. Sequenced by immunoSEQ multiplex PCR; TCRdb stores in-frame clones only, minus some. This table has tens of thousands of clones, roughly 80% appearing once. The sample was CD4+ or CD8+ T cells sorted from blood, taken in a trial of the OX40 agonist ivuxolimab. Source of these receptors: an adult with an advanced solid tumor such as melanoma, head and neck, liver or kidney cancer.

The CDR3 sequence: CASSAGTGFGNTIYF. The DNA for the CDR3 is TGTGCCAGCAGCGCGGGGACAGGGTTTGGAAACACCATATATTTT. This chain connects TRBV11-1 to TRBJ1-3, with 9 bases aligning to TRBD1. The germline CDR1 and CDR2 sequences are SGHAT and FQDESV (reference sequence). The CDR3 sequence is 15 residues long. V lost 5 bases and J lost 3; bases outside the gene matches: 5. Drawing the rest from reference TRBV11-1 and TRBJ1-3, the complete variable domain is EAEVAQSPRYKITEKSQAVAFWCDPISGHATLYWYRQILGQGPELLVQFQDESVVDDSQLPKDRFSAERLKGVDSTLKIQPAELGDSAMYLCASSAGTGFGNTIYFGEGSWLTVV.

This clone appeared a few times. The V gene is TRBV6-5, the J gene TRBJ1-1, with unresolved D. The CDR3 is made up of 13 amino acids. The germline V and J ends were trimmed by 6 bases and 5 bases, with 13 bases remaining between them. The V gene's germline CDR1 is MNHEY and CDR2 SVGAGI. This CDR3 is CASSSGYTTEAFF. The CDR3, as DNA: TGTGCCAGCAGCTCGGGTTATACGACTGAAGCTTTCTTT.

This clone has ten or more counts. V gene TRBV7-2 combines with J gene TRBJ1-4; D gene unclear. The V end lost 5 bases, the J end lost 3 bases, and 10 bases lay between the germline ends. The CDR3 sequence is 14 residues long. The germline CDR1 and CDR2 sequences are SGHTA and FQGNSA. The CDR3 is CASSPTWPNEKLFF. The CDR3 region has the DNA TGTGCCAGCAGCCCAACTTGGCCTAATGAAAAACTGTTTTTT.

The chain recombines TRBV11-3 with TRBJ2-2; a weak D match, TRBD1 (5 bases). The CDR3 has 16 residues. Germline CDR1 and CDR2: SGHNT and YENEEA. The V and J ends lost 3 bases and 2 bases respectively, with 13 bases between them. In DNA, the CDR3 is TGTGCCAGCAGCTTGAAGGGGTGGCTTAACACCGGGGAGCTGTTTTTT. Residues: CASSLKGWLNTGELFF.

CDR3 DNA: TGTGCCAGCAGCTTGGACGGTGGGGTGACGGGGTTCTTC. It encodes CASSLDGGVTGFF. The genes are TRBV5-6 and TRBJ2-1; D gene uncertain. This CDR3 has 13 amino acids. Germline-derived CDR1 and CDR2 are SGHDT and YYEEEE. Trimming cost V 0 bases and J 15 bases, with 16 bases left between them.

The gene calls are TRBV7-8 and TRBJ2-3; D ambiguous. Germline V CDR1 and CDR2: SGHVS, FQNEAQ. Trimming took 1 base from V and 4 from J, leaving 6 bases between them. This CDR3 has 13 amino acids. CDR3 residues: CASSLGPADTQYF. The CDR3 DNA reads TGTGCCAGCAGCTTAGGGCCCGCAGATACGCAGTATTTT.

The rearrangement joins TRBV5-1 to TRBJ1-1, with a weak D call TRBD1 (5 bases). The CDR3 spans 12 residues. V was clipped by 0 bases and J by 6 bases, with 6 bases between them. CDR1 is SGHRS and CDR2 is YFSETQ in the germline V gene. The CDR3 region has the DNA TGCGCCAGCAGCTTGGGGGGCCCTGAAGCTTTCTTT. Translation gives CASSLGGPEAFF. The entire variable domain, with the rest obtained from reference TRBV5-1 and TRBJ1-1, is as follows: KAGVTQTPRYLIKTRGQQVTLSCSPISGHRSVSWYQQTPGQGLQFLFEYFSETQRNKGNFPGRFSGRQFSNSRSEMNVSTLELGDSALYLCASSLGGPEAFFGQGTRLTVV.

The genes are TRBV27 and TRBJ2-1; 12 bases align to TRBD1. The CDR3 length is 15 residues. Losses at the gene ends were 6 bases for V and 6 bases for J; bases not matched to a gene: 6. Per germline, CDR1 MNHEY and CDR2 SMNVEV (reference sequence). As DNA, the CDR3 is TGTGCCAGCAGACGACCGGGACAGGGGGCCAATGAGCAGTTCTTC. Residues: CASRRPGQGANEQFF.

This chain links TRBV9 with TRBJ2-7; D tentatively reads TRBD1 or TRBD2 (5 bases each). The CDR3 runs to 15 residues. Germline CDR1 is SGDLS and CDR2 is YYNGEE. V shed 2 bases and J shed 4 bases, with 16 bases lying between them. Written as DNA, the CDR3 is TGTGCCAGCAGCGTTGGGACCGGGCAAGAGTACGAGCAGTACTTC. This encodes CASSVGTGQEYEQYF.

V and J are TRBV19 and TRBJ1-2; 7 positions match TRBD1. The junction had 9 bases not matched to a gene; V was cut back by 6 bases and J by 5 bases. Germline CDR1 is LNHDA and CDR2 is SQIVND (reference sequence). CDR3 length: 14 residues. This chain's CDR3 is CASSPPPGGYGYTF. Here the CDR3 DNA reads TGTGCCAGTAGCCCCCCGCCAGGGGGGTATGGCTACACCTTC.

The chain combines TRBV30 with TRBJ2-2, with a tentative D call TRBD2 (5 bases). V was pared by 3 bases and J by 3 bases, with 14 bases between. In germline, CDR1 is GTSNPN, CDR2 SVGIG (reference sequence). The CDR3 is made up of 15 amino acids. Here the CDR3 reads CAWRGLSGDTGELFF. The CDR3 region has the DNA TGTGCCTGGAGAGGCCTTTCCGGGGACACCGGGGAGCTGTTTTTT. The whole variable domain, filled in from reference TRBV30 and TRBJ2-2, reads SQTIHQWPATLVQPVGSPLSLECTVEGTSNPNLYWYRQAAGRGLQLLFYSVGIGQISSEVPQNLSASRPQDRQFILSSKKLLLSDSGFYLCAWRGLSGDTGELFFGEGSRLTVL.

In its sample, this clone was seen once. The chain is built from TRBV5-8 and TRBJ1-1; 7 bases align to TRBD1. Germline V lookup: CDR1 SGHTS, CDR2 YDEGEE. CDR3 size: 16 residues. Trimming removed 0 bases from V and 1 base from J; junction bases left unmatched: 6. The CDR3 region has the DNA TGTGCCAGCAGCTTGGCCGACAGGGATTGGAACACTGAAGCTTTCTTT. It specifies CASSLADRDWNTEAFF.

The rearrangement uses TRBV10-1 and TRBJ2-1; D may correspond to TRBD1 or TRBD2 (5 bases each). Germline V CDR1 and CDR2: WNHNN, SYGVQD (reference sequence). Deletions cut 9 bases from V and 5 bases from J, with 23 bases between. The CDR3 spans 16 residues. The CDR3: CARNSGKGRVNNEQFF. The CDR3 DNA sequence: TGCGCCAGGAACTCGGGGAAGGGACGGGTCAACAATGAGCAGTTCTTC.

This clone occurred a few times. The rearrangement uses TRBV7-2 and TRBJ2-1; 8 bases map to TRBD1. The V and J ends lost 2 bases and 3 bases, in that order; junction bases with no gene match: 3. Looked up from germline, CDR1 is SGHTA and CDR2 is FQGNSA. The CDR3 is 15 residues long. This chain's CDR3 is CASSLIQGGYNEQFF. DNA of the CDR3: TGTGCCAGCAGCTTAATACAGGGGGGCTACAATGAGCAGTTCTTC.

The J gene is TRBJ1-1, the V gene TRBV27; D uncertain. Trimming took 2 bases from V and 4 from J, leaving 8 bases between them. The CDR3 totals 13 residues. CDR1 is MNHEY and CDR2 is SMNVEV in the germline V gene (reference sequence). The CDR3 protein is CASSLVWGTEAFF. The CDR3 DNA follows: TGTGCCAGCAGTTTAGTTTGGGGCACTGAAGCTTTCTTT.

The chain recombines TRBV2 with TRBJ1-2, with TRBD1 identical over 9 bases. This CDR3 region has 13 residues. The trim removed 4 bases at V and 6 bases at J, leaving 3 bases unmatched. Germline V CDR1 and CDR2: SNHLY, FYNNEI. The CDR3 reads CASSVRDRDGYTF. The CDR3 DNA is TGTGCCAGCAGTGTCCGGGACAGGGATGGCTACACCTTC.

The J gene is TRBJ2-1, the V gene TRBV4-1, with a tentative D call TRBD2 (5 bases). V was trimmed by 10 bases and J by 9 bases, leaving 16 bases between them. Germline CDR1 reads MGHRA; CDR2 reads YSYEKL. The CDR3 runs 12 residues. Here the CDR3 reads CATGPWGAEQFF. The CDR3, as DNA: TGCGCCACCGGACCATGGGGAGCTGAGCAGTTCTTC.

The rearrangement joins TRBV11-3 to TRBJ1-1, with D possibly TRBD1 on 5 matching bases. Germline CDR1 is SGHNT and CDR2 is YENEEA. The ends were cut back, 4 bases at V and 4 bases at J, with 19 bases in the middle. The CDR3 is 16 amino acids. The CDR3 DNA reads as TGTGCCAGCAGCTCGGGGGGGTCTTGGGGCGGCACTGAAGCTTTCTTT. Amino acids: CASSSGGSWGGTEAFF.

J is TRBJ1-3 and V is TRBV6-5; D gene uncertain. Trimming took off 6 bases at V and 4 bases at J, with 7 bases between the two ends. CDR1 and CDR2 from the germline V gene are MNHEY and SVGAGI. The CDR3 has 12 residues. The CDR3 DNA follows: TGTGCCAGCAGAACCACAGGAAACACCATATATTTT. This encodes CASRTTGNTIYF.

This sequence joins TRBV9 and TRBJ2-3, with 7 bases identical to TRBD2. The CDR3 covers 17 residues. Germline V gives CDR1 SGDLS, CDR2 YYNGEE. V shed 4 bases and J 5 bases; nucleotides not matched to a gene: 16. The CDR3 DNA reads TGTGCCAGCAGCCTTCGGGGCAACGCGGGAGTGGTAGATACGCAGTATTTT. Protein: CASSLRGNAGVVDTQYF. Drawing the rest from reference TRBV9 and TRBJ2-3, the complete variable domain is DSGVTQTPKHLITATGQRVTLRCSPRSGDLSVYWYQQSLDQGLQFLIQYYNGEERAKGNILERFSAQQFPDLHSELNLSSLELGDSALYFCASSLRGNAGVVDTQYFGPGTRLTVL.

This clone is categorized as medium-sized. The chain carries TRBV7-2 and TRBJ2-3; D unclear. Trimming took off 2 bases at V and 2 bases at J, with 8 bases between the two ends. The CDR3 sequence is 14 residues long. Germline V lookup: CDR1 SGHTA, CDR2 FQGNSA. The CDR3 region is CASSLTTFTDTQYF. The CDR3 DNA follows: TGTGCCAGCAGCTTAACGACATTCACAGATACGCAGTATTTT.

The V call is TRBV2, the J call TRBJ1-4; 9 bases align to TRBD1. The CDR3 is 18 amino acids. CDR1 SNHLY and CDR2 FYNNEI come from the germline V gene. V lost 5 bases to trimming and J lost 7 bases; unmatched junction nucleotides: 17. The CDR3 coding sequence is TGTGCCAGCAGTATACTCATTACCTGGGACAGGGAGGGTGAAAAACTGTTTTTT. Its protein product is CASSILITWDREGEKLFF.

The genes are TRBV5-6 and TRBJ1-4; a possible D gene is TRBD1 (5 bases). Germline CDR1 and CDR2: SGHDT and YYEEEE. CDR3 length equals 18 residues. Trimming removed 6 bases at V and 4 bases at J, with 25 bases between. The CDR3 protein is CASTIGLGAGPNNEKLFF. CDR3 nucleotide sequence: TGTGCCAGCACCATTGGGTTAGGGGCAGGGCCTAATAATGAAAAACTGTTTTTT.

The chain has TRBV4-2 and TRBJ1-2; D perhaps matches TRBD1 (6 bases). Germline V lookup: CDR1 LGHNA, CDR2 YNFKEQ. The CDR3 is 14 amino acids. Deletions cut 1 base from V and 2 bases from J, with 8 bases between. Here the CDR3 reads CASSQGQANYGYTF. The CDR3 bases are TGTGCCAGCAGCCAAGGACAGGCCAACTATGGCTACACCTTC.

The J gene is TRBJ2-5, the V gene TRBV11-2; 9 nucleotides line up with TRBD2. The CDR3 length is 15 residues. Germline V gene lookup returns CDR1 SGHAT and CDR2 FQNNGV. V lost 3 bases, J lost 4 bases, and 6 bases stayed unmatched. CDR3 loop: CASSFGGRAGETQYF. CDR3 coding DNA: TGTGCCAGCAGCTTCGGCGGGAGGGCCGGAGAGACCCAGTACTTC.